This T cell receptor beta chain was identified during a study of CD8 T cells in Susac syndrome. The study's findings and limits: The TCR sequencing and HLA analysis in the study involved a relatively small number of individuals, as the study acknowledged.

Sequencing of TCR beta was performed on blood CD8+ and CD4+ T cells. Per germline, CDR1 LGHNA and CDR2 YNFKEQ. The V and J ends lost 0 bases and 0 bases respectively, with 12 bases between them. This CDR3 is 17 amino acids long. It was with random hexamers that 0.5 to 1 ug RNA was reverse transcribed. Amplification of the TCR beta CDR3 was carried out by immunoSEQ multiplex PCR, which spanned a total of 54 Vbeta and 13 Jbeta segments. TCRdb re-called the immunoSEQ multiplex PCR reads through MiXCR, storing one row per CDR3 protein. The sample has fewer than 250,000 distinct CDR3 sequences, 90% to 95% seen once; the top ten hold roughly 0.13%. With regard to this clonotype: The target antigen is unknown.

The chain has TRBV4-2 and TRBJ2-4, with D unresolved. Input material: CD8+ T cells from PBMCs. The TCR was taken from a human donor with multiple sclerosis. Here the CDR3 reads CASSQDSGAIAKNIQYF. The DNA for the CDR3 is TGTGCCAGCAGCCAAGATTCGGGTGCGATAGCCAAAAACATTCAGTACTTC.